These 5 T cell receptor beta chains share one sample of origin, sequenced in a study of blood T cells in healthy people across ages. Using a J-beta primer mix together with a sample-barcoded 5' primer, a second PCR was run for about 6 to 12 cycles. TCRdb reprocessed the 5' RACE reads with MiXCR, giving one entry per CDR3 protein. The sample lists about 1 million distinct CDR3 sequences; 45% were seen once. Sequences were obtained from blood. The receptors here all came from a woman aged 60 to 75 in good health.

The chain employs TRBV21-1 and TRBJ2-5; the DNA was not used to check the table's D call, TRBD1. The DNA end lines up better with TRBJ2-7; the J call may be wrong. TRBV21-1 is a documented pseudogene. This CDR3 spans 14 amino acids. CDR3 sequence: CASGFPRGVGEQYF. The CDR3 nucleotides read TGTGCCAGCGGTTTCCCAAGGGGGGTGGGCGAGCAGTACTTC.

The CDR3 bases are TGCAGCGTTGACTTAGATGGCTACACCTTC. Translated, it gives CSVDLDGYTF. V and J are TRBV29-1 and TRBJ1-2; D not resolved. Germline V gene data show CDR1 as SQVTM and CDR2 as ANQGSEA. This CDR3 region has 10 residues. Trimming cost V 3 bases and J 6 bases, with 5 bases left between them.

The chain links TRBV12-3 or TRBV12-4 to TRBJ2-5; 7 nucleotides match TRBD2. CDR3 size: 15 residues. V lost 4 bases, J lost 5 bases, and 10 bases stayed unmatched. The CDR3 loop is CASSSAGATLETQYF. The CDR3 bases are TGTGCCAGCAGTTCCGCGGGAGCTACTTTGGAGACCCAGTACTTC.

The chain joins TRBV10-3 to TRBJ2-7; TRBD1 or TRBD2 may be the D gene (5 bases each). The CDR3 totals 13 residues. Germline lookup yields CDR1 ENHRY and CDR2 SYGVKD. Trimming cost V 11 bases and J 2 bases, with 16 bases left between them. The CDR3 sequence: CALGERGTYEQYF. CDR3 DNA sequence: TGTGCCCTTGGAGAGAGGGGTACCTACGAGCAGTACTTC.

This clonotype was seen a handful of times. This sequence joins TRBV28 and TRBJ1-5; a weak D match, TRBD1 (5 bases). The CDR3 consists of 15 residues. V gave up 8 bases and J gave up 5 bases, with 19 bases separating them. Per the germline V gene, CDR1 is MDHEN and CDR2 is SYDVKM. The CDR3 region has the DNA TGTGCCAGCCTTTTGTCGATTGTGGGGGATCAGCCCCAGCATTTT. Protein product: CASLLSIVGDQPQHF. Variable domain in full (rest from reference TRBV28 and TRBJ1-5): DVKVTQSSRYLVKRTGEKVFLECVQDMDHENMFWYRQDPGLGLRLIYFSYDVKMKEKGDIPEGYSVSREKKERFSLILESASTNQTSMYLCASLLSIVGDQPQHFGDGTRLSIL.